Presented here are 2 T cell receptor beta chains from one specimen sequenced in a study of T cell changes during pregnancy in multiple sclerosis. Assay used: immunoSEQ multiplex PCR; TCRdb lists only in-frame clones, some missing. The sample has some 68,000 clones, roughly 94% seen once. The input for sequencing was peripheral blood, taken in the second trimester of pregnancy. The receptors originated from a female donor in good health, enrolled as a control in a pregnancy study.

The J gene is TRBJ1-1, the V gene TRBV19, with D possibly matching TRBD1 (6 bases). V was clipped by 1 base and J by 1 base, with 13 bases between them. Germline loops: CDR1 LNHDA, CDR2 SQIVND (reference sequence). This CDR3 comprises 16 residues. The CDR3 DNA is TGTGCCAGTAGTATAGGGATATCACAGGGGAACACTGAAGCTTTCTTT. It specifies CASSIGISQGNTEAFF.

This clone was seen a single time. This chain links TRBV11-3 with TRBJ2-1; D ambiguous. The V end was cut by 5 bases, the J end by 0 bases, with 5 bases between. Germline CDR1 SGHNT, CDR2 YENEEA. This CDR3 region has 13 residues. CDR3 protein: CASSPSSYNEQFF. The CDR3, as DNA: TGTGCCAGCAGCCCATCCTCCTACAATGAGCAGTTCTTC.